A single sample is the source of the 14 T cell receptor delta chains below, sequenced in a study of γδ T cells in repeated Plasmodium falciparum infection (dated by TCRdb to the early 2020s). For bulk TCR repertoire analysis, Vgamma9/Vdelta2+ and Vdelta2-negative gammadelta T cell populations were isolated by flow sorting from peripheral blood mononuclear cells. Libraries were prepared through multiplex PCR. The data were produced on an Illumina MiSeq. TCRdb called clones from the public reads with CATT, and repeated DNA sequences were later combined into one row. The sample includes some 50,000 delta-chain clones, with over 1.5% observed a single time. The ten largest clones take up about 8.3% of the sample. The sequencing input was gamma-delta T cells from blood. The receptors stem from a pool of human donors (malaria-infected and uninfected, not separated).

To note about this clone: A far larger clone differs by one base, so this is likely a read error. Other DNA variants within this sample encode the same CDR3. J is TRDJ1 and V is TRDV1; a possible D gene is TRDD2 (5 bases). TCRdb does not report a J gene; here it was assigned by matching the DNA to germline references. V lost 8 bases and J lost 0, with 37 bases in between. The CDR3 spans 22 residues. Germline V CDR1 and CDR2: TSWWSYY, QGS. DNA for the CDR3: TGTGCTCTTTTTACCGCACCTTCTTATCTACGCCCTACGGGGTCTTACACCGATAAACTCATCTTT. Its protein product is CALFTAPSYLRPTGSYTDKLIF.

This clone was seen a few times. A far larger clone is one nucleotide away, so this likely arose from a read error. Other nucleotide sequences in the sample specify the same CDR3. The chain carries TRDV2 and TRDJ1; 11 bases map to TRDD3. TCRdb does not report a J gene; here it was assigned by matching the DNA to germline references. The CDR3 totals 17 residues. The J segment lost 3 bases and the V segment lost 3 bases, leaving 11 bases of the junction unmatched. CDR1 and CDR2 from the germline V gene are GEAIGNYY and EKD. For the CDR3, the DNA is TGTGCCTGTGACTCAGTACTGGGGGATAGGACATCCGATAAACTCATCTTT. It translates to CACDSVLGDRTSDKLIF.

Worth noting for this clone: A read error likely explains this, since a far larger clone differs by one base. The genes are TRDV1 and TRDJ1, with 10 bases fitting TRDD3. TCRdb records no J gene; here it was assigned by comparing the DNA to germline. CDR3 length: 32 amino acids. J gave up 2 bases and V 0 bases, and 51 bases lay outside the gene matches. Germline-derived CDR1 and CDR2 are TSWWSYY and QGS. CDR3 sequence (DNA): TGTGCTCTTGGGGAACTAGGCGCCCAGACCCTTTCCTATTCGGGGCCGACGGCGGCTTGTACTGGGGGATCCCTGGGGACCGATAAACTCATCTTT. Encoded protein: CALGELGAQTLSYSGPTAACTGGSLGTDKLIF.

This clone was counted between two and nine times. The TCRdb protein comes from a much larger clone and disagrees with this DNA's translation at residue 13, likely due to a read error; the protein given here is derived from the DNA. The CDR3 nucleotides read TGTGCTCTTGGGGGACTCTCGAGGTCGGGGGCCCTGCACACCGATAAACTCATCTTT. Translated: CALGGLSRSGALHTDKLIF. The rearrangement links TRDV1 to TRDJ1; a weak D match, TRDD3 (5 bases). Since TCRdb gives no J gene, matching the DNA to germline was used here to assign it. V lost 4 bases and J 0 bases, leaving 24 bases between the germline ends. CDR1 and CDR2 from the germline V gene are TSWWSYY and QGS. The CDR3 covers 19 residues.

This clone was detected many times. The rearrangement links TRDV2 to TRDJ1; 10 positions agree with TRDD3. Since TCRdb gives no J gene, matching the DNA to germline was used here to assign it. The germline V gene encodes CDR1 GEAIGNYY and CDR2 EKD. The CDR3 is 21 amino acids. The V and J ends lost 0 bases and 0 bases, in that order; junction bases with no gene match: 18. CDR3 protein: CACDTVGTTGGSFVYTDKLIF. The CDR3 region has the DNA TGTGCCTGTGACACCGTCGGGACGACTGGGGGATCCTTTGTGTACACCGATAAACTCATCTTT.

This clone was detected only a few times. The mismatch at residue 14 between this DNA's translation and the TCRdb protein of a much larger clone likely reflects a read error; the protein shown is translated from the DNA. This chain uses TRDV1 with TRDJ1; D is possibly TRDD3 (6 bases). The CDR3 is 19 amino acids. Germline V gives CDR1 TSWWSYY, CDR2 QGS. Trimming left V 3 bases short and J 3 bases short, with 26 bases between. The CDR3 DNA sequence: TGTGCTCTTGGGGACCCCTCCCGGATACCCCTACCGTACGCCGATAAACTCATCTTT. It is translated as CALGDPSRIPLPYADKLIF.

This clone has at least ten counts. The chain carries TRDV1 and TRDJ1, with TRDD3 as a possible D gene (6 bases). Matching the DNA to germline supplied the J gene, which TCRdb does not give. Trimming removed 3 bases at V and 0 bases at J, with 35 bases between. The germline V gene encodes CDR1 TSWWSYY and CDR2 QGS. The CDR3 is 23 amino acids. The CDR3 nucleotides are TGTGCTCTTGGGGATGGATCCTGTGATACTGGGTGGGGCCGACCTTCGTACACCGATAAACTCATCTTT. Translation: CALGDGSCDTGWGRPSYTDKLIF.

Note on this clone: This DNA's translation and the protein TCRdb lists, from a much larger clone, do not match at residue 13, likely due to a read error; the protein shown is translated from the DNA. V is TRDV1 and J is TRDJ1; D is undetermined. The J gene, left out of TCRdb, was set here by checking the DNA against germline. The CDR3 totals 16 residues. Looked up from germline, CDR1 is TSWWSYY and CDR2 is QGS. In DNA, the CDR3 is TGTGCTCTTGGGGAACGGGAGGTTTGGGACACCGATAGACTCATCTTT. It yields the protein CALGEREVWDTDRLIF.

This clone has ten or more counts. The CDR3 here is CALGGVSGGYSTSWDTRQMFF. In nucleotides, the CDR3 is TGTGCTCTTGGTGGGGTTAGTGGGGGATACTCGACCTCCTGGGACACCCGACAGATGTTTTTC. The chain uses TRDV1 and TRDJ3, with 10 bases aligning to TRDD3. The V gene end was trimmed by 6 bases and the J gene end by 0 bases; junction bases not matched to a gene: 14. From germline, CDR1 is TSWWSYY and CDR2 QGS. The CDR3 runs 21 residues.

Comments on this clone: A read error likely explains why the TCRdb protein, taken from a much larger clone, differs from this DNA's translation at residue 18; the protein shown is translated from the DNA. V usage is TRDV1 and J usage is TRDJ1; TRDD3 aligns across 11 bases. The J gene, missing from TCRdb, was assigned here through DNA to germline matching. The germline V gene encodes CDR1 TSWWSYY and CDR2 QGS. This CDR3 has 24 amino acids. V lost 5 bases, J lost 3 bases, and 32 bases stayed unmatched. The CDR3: CALGNSPHILPNHWGISEADKLIF. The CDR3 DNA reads TGTGCTCTTGGGAACTCCCCCCACATACTTCCTAACCACTGGGGGATAAGCGAGGCCGATAAACTCATCTTT.

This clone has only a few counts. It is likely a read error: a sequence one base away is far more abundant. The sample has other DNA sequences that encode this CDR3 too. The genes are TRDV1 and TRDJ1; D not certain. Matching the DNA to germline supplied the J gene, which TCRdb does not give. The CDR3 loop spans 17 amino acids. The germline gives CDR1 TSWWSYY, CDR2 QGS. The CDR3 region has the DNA TGTGCTCTTGGGGGCTGGCGGCAGTTGGTTTACACCGACAAACTCATCTTT. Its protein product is CALGGWRQLVYTDKLIF.

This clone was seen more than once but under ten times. The CDR3 DNA is TGCGCTCTTGGGGTCCGGGGGATATCGTACACCGATAAACCCATCTTT. Translating it yields CALGVRGISYTDKPIF. The J gene is uncalled and the V gene is TRDV1; TRDD3 is the table's D call and was not checked against the DNA. The germline gives CDR1 TSWWSYY, CDR2 QGS. The CDR3 loop spans 16 amino acids.

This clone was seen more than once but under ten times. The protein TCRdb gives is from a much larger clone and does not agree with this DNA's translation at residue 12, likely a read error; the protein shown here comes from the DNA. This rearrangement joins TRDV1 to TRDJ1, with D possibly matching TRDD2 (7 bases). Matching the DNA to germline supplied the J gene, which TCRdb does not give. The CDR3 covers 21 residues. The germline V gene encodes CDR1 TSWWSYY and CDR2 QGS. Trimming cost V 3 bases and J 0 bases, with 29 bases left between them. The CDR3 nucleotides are TGTGCTCTTGGGGATCCTCCTTCCTCCCGGGACTTGGGGATGTACACCGATAAACTCATCTTT. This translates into CALGDPPSSRDLGMYTDKLIF.

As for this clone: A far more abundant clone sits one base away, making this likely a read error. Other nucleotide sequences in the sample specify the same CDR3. The CDR3 loop reads CACDPPLKISTGGYGDTDKLIF. CDR3 bases: TGTGCCTGTGACCCCCCCCTAAAAATCTCAACTGGGGGATACGGGGATACCGATAAACTCATCTTT. V and J are TRDV2 and TRDJ1; 13 bases are shared with TRDD3. As TCRdb names no J gene, one was assigned here on the basis of a DNA match to germline. The germline V gene has CDR1 GEAIGNYY and CDR2 EKD. CDR3 size: 22 residues. The junction had 23 bases not matched to a gene; V was cut back by 3 bases and J by 2 bases.